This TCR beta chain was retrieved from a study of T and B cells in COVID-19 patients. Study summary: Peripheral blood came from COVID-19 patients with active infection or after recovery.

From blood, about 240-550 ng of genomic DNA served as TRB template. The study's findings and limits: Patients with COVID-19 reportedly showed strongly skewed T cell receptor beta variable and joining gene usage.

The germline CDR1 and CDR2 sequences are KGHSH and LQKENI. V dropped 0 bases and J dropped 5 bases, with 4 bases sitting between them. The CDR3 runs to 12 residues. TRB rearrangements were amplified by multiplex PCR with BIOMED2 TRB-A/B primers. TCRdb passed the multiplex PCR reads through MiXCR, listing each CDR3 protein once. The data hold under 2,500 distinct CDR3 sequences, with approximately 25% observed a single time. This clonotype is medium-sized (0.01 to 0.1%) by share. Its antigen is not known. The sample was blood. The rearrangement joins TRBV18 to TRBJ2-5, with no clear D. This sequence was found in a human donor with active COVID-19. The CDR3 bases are TGTGCCAGCTCACCACCGGGGGAGACCCAGTACTTC. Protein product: CASSPPGETQYF.